The 9 T cell receptor beta chains below come from one sample, sequenced in a study of blood T cells in healthy people across ages. It was with a sample-barcoded 5' primer and a J-beta primer mix that a second PCR of about 6 to 11 cycles was run. TCRdb used MiXCR to reprocess the 5' RACE reads, holding one entry per CDR3 protein. The table lists roughly 1.9 million distinct CDR3 sequences, around 40% of them singletons. Sequencing input: blood. The source is a human donor in good health.

This clonotype has a count of ten or more. The chain combines TRBV12-3 or TRBV12-4 with TRBJ1-2; D remains ambiguous. V lost 5 bases, J lost 2 bases, and 9 bases lay in between. The CDR3 contains 13 residues. The CDR3 sequence is CASSPRRNYGYTF. Here the CDR3 DNA reads TGTGCCAGCAGTCCCAGGAGGAACTATGGCTACACCTTC.

V gene TRBV7-2 combines with J gene TRBJ1-6, with TRBD1 as a possible D gene (5 bases). Germline assignment: CDR1 SGHTA and CDR2 FQGNSA. The CDR3 has 14 residues. V was pared by 3 bases and J by 6 bases, with 9 bases between. The CDR3 sequence: CASSFGGVNSPLHF. As DNA, the CDR3 is TGTGCCAGCAGCTTCGGGGGAGTTAATTCACCCCTCCACTTT.

This chain connects TRBV5-1 to TRBJ2-3; tentatively, D is TRBD1 (5 bases). The CDR3 extends over 14 amino acids. V was pared by 6 bases and J by 2 bases, with 13 bases between. Germline V lookup: CDR1 SGHRS, CDR2 YFSETQ. The DNA of the CDR3 is TGCGCCAGCACCGACAGTAGTCCCACAGATACGCAGTATTTT. This encodes CASTDSSPTDTQYF.

The chain combines TRBV6-6 with TRBJ2-7, with D possibly matching TRBD1 (5 bases). V lost 5 bases and J lost 2, with 16 bases in between. From germline, CDR1 is MNHNY and CDR2 SVGAGI (reference sequence). The CDR3 has 15 residues. As DNA, the CDR3 is TGTGCCAGCAGTCCTCGGCCACAGGTCGCCTACGAGCAGTACTTC. It codes for CASSPRPQVAYEQYF.

The V call is TRBV29-1, the J call TRBJ2-1; 7 bases are shared with TRBD2. J gave up 12 bases and V 6 bases, and 8 bases lay outside the gene matches. Germline V gives CDR1 SQVTM, CDR2 ANQGSEA. The CDR3 sequence is 11 residues long. In nucleotides, the CDR3 is TGCAGCGTCGAACTAGCGTTATGGCAGTTCTTC. It encodes CSVELALWQFF.

This clonotype was seen a handful of times. The genes are TRBV10-2 and TRBJ2-7; D remains unclear. Looked up from germline, CDR1 is WSHSY and CDR2 is SAAADI. CDR3 size: 13 residues. V was trimmed by 4 bases and J by 2 bases, leaving 9 bases between them. CDR3 sequence (DNA): TGCGCCAGCAGTGCTACCCTCCCCTACGAGCAGTACTTC. Translation gives CASSATLPYEQYF.

Remarks on this clonotype: One end of the junction fails to match germline, which may point to a read error. The V and J genes are TRBV9 and TRBJ2-5; the D gene could be TRBD1 or TRBD2 (5 bases each). The assigned J gene may be wrong: the sequence end matches TRBJ2-7 better. Germline CDR1 and CDR2: SGDLS and YYNGEE. This CDR3 is 14 amino acids long. The CDR3: CANSGRDGTYEQYF. Written as DNA, the CDR3 is TGTGCCAACAGCGGCCGGGACGGCACCTACGAGCAGTACTTC.

The CDR3 spells CASSSLGTGNYEQYF. Here the CDR3 DNA reads TGCGCCAGCAGCTCGCTTGGGACAGGGAACTACGAGCAGTACTTC. This chain links TRBV5-1 with TRBJ2-7; 9 bases line up with TRBD1. Germline CDR1 reads SGHRS; CDR2 reads YFSETQ. This CDR3 comprises 15 residues. Unmatched junction bases numbered 7, after V lost 3 bases and J lost 3 bases.

The rearrangement links TRBV12-3 or TRBV12-4 to TRBJ2-5; 8 bases are a match to TRBD1. V was pared by 3 bases and J by 1 base, with 16 bases of the junction left unmatched. The CDR3 loop spans 19 amino acids. CDR3 residues: CASSLARGLGPGSQETQYF. The CDR3 nucleotides read TGTGCCAGCAGTTTGGCCAGGGGGCTGGGTCCCGGGAGCCAAGAGACCCAGTACTTC.